These 6 T cell receptor beta chains were all obtained from the same sample, sequenced in a study of T cell responses to AZD1222 COVID-19 vaccine. Some clones are missing from TCRdb's copy, which holds only in-frame ones; the method was immunoSEQ multiplex PCR. The sample includes about 55,000 clones, about 90% of them seen just once. Sequences were derived from peripheral blood, sampled on day 0 of AZD1222 vaccination. All receptors come from an adult in good health.

V usage is TRBV10-3 and J usage is TRBJ2-2; TRBD2 matches 7 bases. Germline-derived CDR1 and CDR2 are ENHRY and SYGVKD. There are 12 residues in the CDR3. V shed 8 bases and J 5 bases; nucleotides not matched to a gene: 2. The CDR3 reads CAISGGTGELFF. For the CDR3, the DNA is TGTGCCATCTCGGGGGGTACCGGGGAGCTGTTTTTT.

The gene calls are TRBV3-1 (or the pseudogene TRBV3-2) and TRBJ2-7; D gene unclear. Germline values: CDR1 LGHDT, CDR2 YNNKEL (reference sequence). Trimming took 4 bases from V and 0 from J, leaving 16 bases between them. The CDR3 has 16 amino acids. CDR3: CASSPSHQDLSYEQYF. DNA for the CDR3: TGTGCCAGCAGCCCCTCACATCAGGATCTCTCCTACGAGCAGTACTTC.

The gene calls are TRBV27 and TRBJ1-5, with TRBD1 identical over 7 bases. The CDR3 contains 12 residues. CDR1 MNHEY and CDR2 SMNVEV come from the germline V gene (reference sequence). Trimming cost V 10 bases and J 6 bases; bases outside gene matches: 6. In nucleotides, the CDR3 is TGTGCCACCAGGACAGGTAGTCAGCCCCAGCATTTT. Protein product: CATRTGSQPQHF.

The CDR3 DNA is TGTGCCAGTAGTCCTTTGGTCACGGACCCCCGGGGCTACACCTTC. Protein product: CASSPLVTDPRGYTF. This chain links TRBV19 with TRBJ1-2; D not certain. This CDR3 has 15 residues. Germline loops: CDR1 LNHDA, CDR2 SQIVND (reference sequence). The V and J ends lost 5 bases and 8 bases respectively, with 21 bases between them.

Details on this clone: The junction does not match germline at one end; this may be a read error. The genes are TRBV7-7 and TRBJ2-7; D is ambiguous. CDR3 length equals 16 residues. Germline V gene lookup returns CDR1 SSHAT and CDR2 FNYEAQ (reference sequence). As DNA, the CDR3 is TGTGCTAGCAGCTTAGATTCCAGAGACTCCTCCTACGAGCAGTACTTC. Amino acid sequence: CASSLDSRDSSYEQYF.

This clone was picked up one time. The CDR3, as DNA: TGTGCCAGCAGCGGCCTAGCGGGAGGGCCAAATGAGCAGTTCTTC. This translates into CASSGLAGGPNEQFF. The genes are TRBV9 and TRBJ2-1; 12 bases are a match to TRBD2. V lost 3 bases to trimming and J lost 7 bases; unmatched junction nucleotides: 5. In germline, CDR1 is SGDLS, CDR2 YYNGEE. This CDR3 comprises 15 residues.